The clone carrying this T cell receptor beta chain was observed a few times. These data are taken from a study of CD8+ T cells in alopecia areata. V shed 1 base and J shed 6 bases, with 7 bases lying between them. This CDR3 is 12 amino acids long. Germline V gives CDR1 SGHRS, CDR2 YFSETQ. Reverse transcribed after extraction, RNA yielded cDNA as the sequencing template. Method: immunoSEQ multiplex PCR; TCRdb's copy keeps in-frame clones and lacks some. The sample shows about 130,000 clones, over 50% of them seen only once. The sequence was obtained from a human donor with alopecia areata. The sample here was CD4+ T cells sorted from blood, taken at week 0. The chain joins TRBV5-1 to TRBJ2-5; D ambiguous. The DNA of the CDR3 is TGCGCCAGCAGCTTGACGGACCAGACCCAGTACTTC. This encodes CASSLTDQTQYF.